This T cell receptor (beta chain) was sequenced for a study of technical replicates of blood from a handful of donors. Germline CDR1 reads SGHDN; CDR2 reads FVKESK. V dropped 2 bases and J dropped 7 bases, with 14 bases sitting between them. The CDR3 consists of 14 residues. This table comes from immunoSEQ multiplex PCR, and its TCRdb copy is limited to in-frame clones, with some not included. The table records roughly 100,000 clones, roughly 94% of them present only once. The chain couples TRBV14 to TRBJ1-2, with a tentative D call TRBD1 (6 bases). Sequencing was performed on T cells isolated from PBMCs. This TCR came from a human donor in good health. CDR3 sequence (DNA): TGTGCCAGCAGCCAACTCCGGGACATGGGTGGCTACACCTTC. Translating it yields CASSQLRDMGGYTF.